The source of this T cell receptor beta chain is a study of OX40 agonist ivuxolimab in advanced cancers. Germline CDR1 reads SGHTA; CDR2 reads FQGNSA. The CDR3 has 14 amino acids. Trimming removed 1 base at V and 6 bases at J, with 10 bases between. Produced via immunoSEQ multiplex PCR; TCRdb's table is partial and in-frame only. The sample lists approximately 70,000 clones, approximately 82% occurring once. The sequence came from an adult with an advanced solid tumor such as melanoma, head and neck, liver or kidney cancer. The input for sequencing was CD4+ or CD8+ T cells sorted from blood, taken in a trial of the OX40 agonist ivuxolimab. The rearrangement links TRBV7-2 to TRBJ1-5; the D is unclear. CDR3 amino acids: CASSLGVSTQPQHF. As DNA, the CDR3 is TGTGCCAGCAGCTTAGGTGTTTCAACTCAGCCCCAGCATTTT. Looking up the rest from reference TRBV7-2 and TRBJ1-5 gives the full variable domain: GAGVSQSPSNKVTEKGKDVELRCDPISGHTALYWYRQSLGQGLEFLIYFQGNSAPDKSGLPSDRFSAERTGGSVSTLTIQRTQQEDSAVYLCASSLGVSTQPQHFGDGTRLSIL.